These T cell receptor beta chains were read from a single sample in a study of shared clonotypes between healthy human individuals. TCRdb keeps only in-frame clones here, not all; method: immunoSEQ multiplex PCR. Found here are approximately 1.1 million clones, around three quarters of them singletons; the top ten hold 0.52%. Material for sequencing was memory CD4+ T cells from PBMCs. All receptors come from a young man in good health. Some clones in this sample may be carry-over from other donors' samples. Each CDR3 is given with its conserved first and last residue. The order of the fields is CDR3 protein, CDR3 DNA, D gene, clone size, V gene, J gene. D genes are given only for firm matches. Where a row states a size, it is once, few, many or the class of an expanded clone; other rows omit it.

CASSLPGEGQFF	TGTGCCAGCAGCTTACCAGGGGAGGGGCAGTTCTTC	-	-	TRBV7-9	TRBJ2-1
CASSARPGTAGSYTF	TGTGCCAGCAGTGCTCGCCCCGGGACGGCTGGTTCTTACACCTTC	-	-	TRBV6-1	TRBJ1-2
CASSRTSLGLAGAPYNEQFF	TGTGCCAGCAGTCGAACCAGCCTGGGACTAGCGGGGGCGCCCTACAATGAGCAGTTCTTC	TRBD2	-	TRBV28	TRBJ2-1
CASSYPPRGEVTEAFF	TGTGCCAGCTCATACCCTCCCAGGGGCGAGGTCACTGAAGCTTTCTTT	-	few	TRBV18	TRBJ1-1
CASRSGGGTWETQYF	TGTGCCAGCAGATCAGGGGGGGGGACTTGGGAGACCCAGTACTTC	-	-	TRBV28	TRBJ2-5
CASSRAAGAYNEQFF	TGTGCCAGCAGCCGGGCGGCGGGGGCCTACAATGAGCAGTTCTTC	TRBD2	-	TRBV5-4	TRBJ2-1
CASSEGTSTDTQYF	TGTGCCAGCAGTGAAGGGACCTCTACAGATACGCAGTATTTT	-	few	TRBV6-1	TRBJ2-3
CASRPLGGEKLFF	TGTGCCAGCAGGCCCTTGGGGGGCGAAAAACTGTTTTTT	-	-	TRBV27	TRBJ1-4
CASSKDAGHSSYEQYF	TGTGCCAGCAGCAAAGACGCGGGACATAGCTCCTACGAGCAGTACTTC	-	-	TRBV21-1	TRBJ2-7
CASSDPEAATGINQPQHF	TGTGCCAGCAGTGACCCGGAGGCTGCGACAGGGATAAACCAGCCCCAGCATTTT	TRBD1	-	TRBV6-4	TRBJ1-5
CASSLDLSTEF	TGTGCCAGCAGCCTAGATCTCTCCACGGAGTTC	-	-	TRBV5-4	TRBJ2-7
CASSPLPGTEETQYF	TGCGCCAGCAGCCCCCTACCCGGGACAGAAGAGACCCAGTACTTC	TRBD1	-	TRBV5-1	TRBJ2-5
CASAAGLAGYEQYF	TGTGCCAGTGCTGCGGGACTAGCGGGCTACGAGCAGTACTTC	TRBD2	-	TRBV28	TRBJ2-7
CASSLGLAEDNEQFF	TGTGCCAGCAGCTTGGGACTAGCGGAGGACAATGAGCAGTTCTTC	TRBD2	-	TRBV7-3	TRBJ2-1
CATRIAGLQPYEQYF	TGTGCCACCCGAATCGCGGGATTACAACCCTACGAGCAGTACTTC	-	-	TRBV27	TRBJ2-7
CASSQGGGYQPQHF	TGTGCCAGCAGCCAGGGTGGGGGGTATCAGCCCCAGCATTTT	-	-	TRBV4-2	TRBJ1-5
CASSAVGPSYEQYF	TGTGCCAGTAGTGCCGTGGGACCATCCTACGAGCAGTACTTC	-	-	TRBV19	TRBJ2-7
CASKSIGTSGANVLTF	TGTGCCAGTAAGTCAATAGGGACGTCTGGGGCCAACGTCCTGACTTTC	-	once	TRBV19	TRBJ2-6
CASSSKAVNSYNEQFF	TGTGCCAGCAGCTCGAAGGCCGTCAATTCCTACAATGAGCAGTTCTTC	-	-	TRBV11-2	TRBJ2-1
CASSLSPLARDNTEAFF	TGTGCCAGCAGCTTATCCCCCCTCGCCAGGGATAACACTGAAGCTTTCTTT	-	-	TRBV7-9	TRBJ1-1
CASSQDPRGAGVLAEQFF	TGTGCCAGCAGCCAAGACCCTCGGGGAGCGGGAGTCTTAGCGGAGCAGTTCTTC	TRBD2	few	TRBV4-2	TRBJ2-1
CASSFGAARETQYF	TGTGCCAGCAGTTTCGGAGCGGCCCGAGAGACCCAGTACTTC	-	-	TRBV28	TRBJ2-5